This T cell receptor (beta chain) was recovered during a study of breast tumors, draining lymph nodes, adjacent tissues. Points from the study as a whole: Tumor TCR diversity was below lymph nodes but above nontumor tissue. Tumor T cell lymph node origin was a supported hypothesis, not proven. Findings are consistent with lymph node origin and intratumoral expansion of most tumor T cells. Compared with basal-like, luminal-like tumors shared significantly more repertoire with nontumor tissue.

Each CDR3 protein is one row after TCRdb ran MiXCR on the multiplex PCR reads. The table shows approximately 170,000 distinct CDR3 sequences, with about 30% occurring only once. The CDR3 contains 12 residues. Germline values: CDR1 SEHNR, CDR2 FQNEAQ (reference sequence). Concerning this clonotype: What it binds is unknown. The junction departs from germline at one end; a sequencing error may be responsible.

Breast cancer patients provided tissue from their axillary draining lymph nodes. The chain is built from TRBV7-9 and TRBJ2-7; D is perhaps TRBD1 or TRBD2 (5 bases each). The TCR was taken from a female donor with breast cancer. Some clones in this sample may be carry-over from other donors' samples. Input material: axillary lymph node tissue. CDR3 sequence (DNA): TGCGCCAACAGCCCGGGACGGAACGAGCAGTACTTC. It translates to CANSPGRNEQYF.